Below, 8 T cell receptor beta chains from the same sample are listed, as sequenced in a study of CD8 T cells in Susac syndrome. Roughly 0.45 to 1 ug RNA was reverse transcribed with random hexamers. In TCRdb, the immunoSEQ multiplex PCR reads were re-called with MiXCR into one record per CDR3 protein. The sample lists roughly 200,000 distinct CDR3 sequences; approximately 95% were seen once. The sample comprised CD4+ T cells from PBMCs. Receptors were obtained from a human donor in good health.

With regard to this clonotype: The junction differs from germline at one of its ends, possibly a read error. The chain joins TRBV20-1 to TRBJ2-2, with 8 bases that match TRBD2. CDR1 and CDR2 from the germline V gene are DFQATT and SNEGSKA (reference sequence). The CDR3 length is 16 residues. The CDR3 bases are TGCAGTGCAAGAGACGGAGCGGGAGTAGGCACCGGGGAGCTGTTTTTT. The encoded protein is CSARDGAGVGTGELFF.

J is TRBJ2-5 and V is TRBV20-1; 7 bases line up with TRBD1. This CDR3 region has 11 residues. Germline assignment: CDR1 DFQATT and CDR2 SNEGSKA (reference sequence). CDR3 residues: CRADRAETQYF. The DNA of the CDR3 is TGCAGGGCCGACAGGGCAGAGACCCAGTACTTC.

This chain joins TRBV15 and TRBJ2-2; D remains ambiguous. With 7 bases removed from V and 3 bases from J, the gap between germline ends came to 3 bases. The CDR3 consists of 11 residues. Germline assignment: CDR1 LNHNV and CDR2 YYDKDF (reference sequence). CDR3 coding DNA: TGTGCCACCACCTACACCGGGGAGCTGTTTTTT. It encodes CATTYTGELFF. The entire variable domain, with the rest obtained from reference TRBV15 and TRBJ2-2, is as follows: DAMVIQNPRYQVTQFGKPVTLSCSQTLNHNVMYWYQQKSSQAPKLLFHYYDKDFNNEADTPDNFQSRRPNTSFCFLDIRSPGLGDTAMYLCATTYTGELFFGEGSRLTVL.

The CDR3 DNA reads TGTGCCTGGACTAGCGGGAGCCTACTCTACAATGAGCAGTTCTTC. It is translated as CAWTSGSLLYNEQFF. This chain uses TRBV30 with TRBJ2-1; the match to TRBD2 covers 10 bases. The germline V gene has CDR1 GTSNPN and CDR2 SVGIG (reference sequence). The V gene end was trimmed by 4 bases and the J gene end by 3 bases; junction bases not matched to a gene: 6. The CDR3 is made up of 15 amino acids.

This chain uses TRBV20-1 with TRBJ2-1; tentative D call: TRBD1 (5 bases). Trimming stripped 7 bases from V and 7 bases from J, with 17 bases between. This CDR3 comprises 13 residues. Per germline, CDR1 DFQATT and CDR2 SNEGSKA (reference sequence). CDR3: CSVGGREGNEQFF. CDR3 DNA sequence: TGCAGTGTTGGCGGCAGGGAAGGGAATGAGCAGTTCTTC.

This chain joins TRBV6-2 or TRBV6-3 and TRBJ2-1, with 7 bases that match TRBD2. Germline V gene data show CDR1 as MNHEY and CDR2 as SVGEGT. This CDR3 region has 14 residues. Trimming cost V 5 bases and J 2 bases; bases outside gene matches: 3. In DNA form, the CDR3 reads TGTGCCAGCAGTCCGAGCGGGGCCTACAATGAGCAGTTCTTC. Protein: CASSPSGAYNEQFF.

The chain employs TRBV19 and TRBJ2-1; no clear D gene. The ends were cut back, 5 bases at V and 4 bases at J, with 12 bases in the middle. The length of the CDR3 is 14 residues. CDR1 is LNHDA and CDR2 is SQIVND in the germline V gene (reference sequence). Written as DNA, the CDR3 is TGTGCCAGTAGTTACAGTCCCTTTTACAATGAGCAGTTCTTC. This codes for CASSYSPFYNEQFF.

The rearrangement links TRBV30 to TRBJ1-5; tentatively, D is TRBD1 (5 bases). CDR1 is GTSNPN, CDR2 SVGIG, per germline (reference sequence). The length of the CDR3 is 13 residues. Deletions cut 2 bases from V and 4 bases from J, with 9 bases between. CDR3 coding DNA: TGTGCCTGGAGTTTACAGGAAAATCAGCCCCAGCATTTT. Its translation: CAWSLQENQPQHF.